This T cell receptor (beta chain) was obtained from a study of shared clonotypes between healthy human individuals. Libraries were prepared by immunoSEQ multiplex PCR; TCRdb keeps only in-frame clonotypes and omits some of them. In the table there are roughly 2.5 million clones, roughly nine tenths of which are singletons. As regards this clone: This CDR3 is also generated by other DNA sequences in the sample.

The CDR3 runs to 13 residues. V gave up 0 bases and J gave up 6 bases, with 9 bases separating them. The germline gives CDR1 SEHNR, CDR2 FQNEAQ (reference sequence). The sample consisted of naive CD4+ T cells sorted from blood. Stated subset: CD45RA+ positively selected. This TCR was recovered from a man between 18 and 29 years old in good health. The J gene is TRBJ2-7, the V gene TRBV7-9, with D unresolved. CDR3 protein: CASSLAGSAEQYF. CDR3 bases: TGTGCCAGCAGCTTAGCGGGATCGGCCGAGCAGTACTTC.